Listed below are T cell receptor beta chains from one sample, sequenced in a study of tumor and adjacent non-tumor tissue in lung cancer. TCRdb fed the multiplex PCR reads into MiXCR, producing one record per CDR3 protein. The sample shows fewer than 130,000 distinct CDR3 sequences, over 70% of them seen only once. Specimen: lung tumor tissue. All receptors come from a man aged 70-80 years with non-small cell lung cancer. The CDR3 runs from the conserved cysteine through the conserved F or W. A D gene is named only where the DNA matches it firmly. Clone size, where shown, is once, few, many, or a class for clones that have expanded.

size | D | J | V | length | CDR3 | DNA
- | TRBD1 | TRBJ1-1 | TRBV12-3/TRBV12-4 | 16 | CASSLSAGGVNTEAFF | TGTGCCAGTAGTTTATCGGCAGGGGGCGTGAACACTGAAGCTTTCTTT
- | - | TRBJ1-1 | TRBV7-9 | 12 | CASRKGSTEAFF | TGTGCCAGTAGAAAAGGGAGCACTGAAGCTTTCTTT
- | - | TRBJ2-5 | TRBV5-4 | 14 | CPSSLGGTVGTQYF | TGTCCTAGCAGCTTGGGTGGCACTGTTGGCACCCAGTACTTC
- | TRBD2 | TRBJ2-2 | TRBV6-2/TRBV6-3 | 18 | CASSHYASGRAGTGELFF | TGTGCCAGCAGTCATTATGCTAGCGGGAGGGCCGGAACCGGGGAACTGTTTTTT
- | - | TRBJ2-7 | TRBV4-1 | 15 | CTSGRGTGRASEQYF | TGCACCAGCGGCCGCGGTACCGGCAGGGCGAGCGAACAGTACTTC
- | - | TRBJ2-4 | TRBV29-1 | 13 | CSVTEQVKNIQYF | TGCAGCGTTACTGAACAGGTTAAAAATATTCAGTACTTC
- | - | TRBJ2-7 | TRBV11-1 | 13 | CTSSSFGGYEQYF | TGTACCAGCAGTTCGTTTGGTGGATACGAGCAATACTTC
once | - | TRBJ2-1 | TRBV20-1 | 16 | CSARDLDRGSYNEQLF | TGCAGTGCTAGAGATCTGGACAGAGGCTCATACAATGAGCAGCTCTTC
- | - | TRBJ2-5 | TRBV11-3 | 14 | CASSPRGGDETQYF | TGTGCCAGCAGCCCCCGAGGTGGAGACGAGACCCAGTACTTC
- | TRBD1 | TRBJ1-4 | TRBV29-1 | 13 | CSVVTGNGEKLLF | TGTAGCGTCGTGACAGGGAATGGTGAAAAACTACTTTTT
- | - | TRBJ2-1 | TRBV29-1 | 13 | CRGGGRSYNEEFF | TGCAGGGGAGGGGGGAGATCCTACAATGAGGAGTTCTTC
few | - | TRBJ1-1 | TRBV20-1 | 14 | CIAPAGALETEAFF | TGCATTGCACCCGCAGGGGCGCTGGAAACTGAAGCTTTCTTT
- | - | TRBJ2-5 | TRBV6-5 | 17 | CDSSSAGIGLPQETQYF | TGTGACAGCAGTTCCGCCGGGATAGGGTTACCACAAGAGACCCAGTACTTC
- | - | TRBJ2-2 | TRBV7-2 | 15 | CTSSLSGARGGELFF | TGTACCAGCAGCCTCTCAGGGGCACGGGGCGGGGAGCTGTTTTTT
- | - | TRBJ1-5 | TRBV28 | 15 | CTSREGFWSNQPQHF | TGTACCAGCAGGGAGGGGTTTTGGAGCAATCAGCCCCAGCATTTT
- | - | TRBJ2-7 | TRBV4-1 | 14 | CASSQVGQRYEQYF | TGCGCCAGCAGCCAAGTCGGCCAGCGCTACGAGCAGTACTTC
- | - | TRBJ1-1 | TRBV11-2 | 14 | CASSSGGGWTEAFF | TGTGCCAGTAGCTCCGGCGGGGGCTGGACTGAAGCTTTCTTT
- | - | TRBJ2-1 | TRBV29-1 | 14 | CSVDRPSSCNEQFF | TGCAGCGTTGACAGGCCAAGCTCCTGTAATGAGCAGTTCTTC
- | - | TRBJ1-2 | TRBV4-1 | 14 | CANSQDRYFDGYTF | TGCGCCAACAGCCAAGACAGGTATTTTGATGGCTACACCTTC
once | - | TRBJ2-2 | TRBV7-8 | 16 | CTSSLTIAANIGELFF | TGTACCAGCAGCTTAACCATTGCCGCGAACATCGGGGAGCTGTTTTTT
few | TRBD2 | TRBJ2-1 | TRBV11-3 | 17 | CASSLLGTSGGYNERFF | TGTGCTAGCAGCCTCCTAGGCACTAGCGGGGGCTACAATGAGCGGTTCTTC
- | - | TRBJ2-7 | TRBV6-5 | 15 | CVSSYSSGQPYEQYF | TGTGTCAGCAGTTACTCCAGTGGGCAGCCCTACGAACAGTACTTC
- | - | TRBJ2-2 | TRBV4-2 | 15 | CASSQNQGPIGDLFF | TGTGCCAGCAGCCAAAATCAGGGTCCCATCGGGGATCTGTTTTTT
- | - | TRBJ2-7 | TRBV11-2 | 15 | CTSSLDQGGRYDQYF | TGTACCAGCAGCCTAGACCAGGGGGGCAGGTACGATCAGTACTTC
- | - | TRBJ2-1 | TRBV4-3 | 17 | CASSQDPAEAEYDDQFF | TGCGCCAGCAGCCAAGACCCAGCGGAAGCTGAATACGATGATCAGTTCTTC
- | - | TRBJ2-1 | TRBV29-1 | 12 | CSPEQGNHEQLF | TGCAGTCCGGAACAGGGTAACCATGAGCAGTTATTC
- | TRBD1 | TRBJ1-1 | TRBV29-1 | 14 | CGVLDRGSDTETFF | TGCGGCGTTCTGGACAGGGGCAGTGACACTGAAACTTTCTTT
- | - | TRBJ2-7 | TRBV5-6 | 14 | CASNFSGTVCEQYF | TGTGCCAGCAACTTCTCCGGGACCGTCTGCGAGCAGTACTTC
- | - | TRBJ2-7 | TRBV5-4 | 13 | CASSLLVTREHYF | TGTGCCAGCAGCCTTCTGGTGACAAGGGAGCACTACTTC
- | TRBD1 | TRBJ1-2 | TRBV12-3/TRBV12-4 | 11 | CANTQGDGYTF | TGTGCCAACACCCAGGGGGATGGCTACACCTTC
- | - | TRBJ1-1 | TRBV6-1 | 17 | CASNELRPGGRNTEAFF | TGTGCCAGCAATGAACTGCGGCCAGGAGGCAGGAACACTGAAGCTTTCTTT
- | - | TRBJ2-7 | TRBV5-1 | 15 | CTSSFKTGAPREQYF | TGCACCAGCAGCTTTAAGACAGGTGCCCCTCGCGAGCAGTACTTC